One sample yielded the 14 T cell receptor beta chains listed below, sequenced in a study of T-cell memory formation after mild COVID-19. TCRdb re-analysed the 5' RACE reads in MiXCR, keeping a single row per CDR3 protein. The table includes 250,000 to 300,000 distinct CDR3 sequences, about 17% detected once. The sequenced material came from PBMCs or a T cell subset sorted from them (not recorded which). Receptors originate from a man between 18 and 35 years old who had mild COVID-19 (a few samples of this study predate the infection). Cell type and time point are not known.

This chain links TRBV4-2 with TRBJ1-1, with D possibly matching TRBD1 (6 bases). The CDR3 sequence is 12 residues long. The V end was cut by 4 bases, the J end by 10 bases, with 13 bases between. Germline lookup yields CDR1 LGHNA and CDR2 YNFKEQ. The CDR3 loop reads CASSPTGLGAFF. CDR3 in DNA: TGTGCCAGCAGCCCCACAGGGTTAGGAGCTTTCTTT.

The chain links TRBV28 to TRBJ2-5; TRBD2 might be the D (5 bases). Trimming removed 10 bases at V and 5 bases at J, with 17 bases between. Germline CDR1 and CDR2: MDHEN and SYDVKM. The CDR3 is 13 residues long. Written as DNA, the CDR3 is TGTGCCACAACCTCGGGGTGGGCGGAGACCCAGTACTTC. Translated, it gives CATTSGWAETQYF.

This clonotype showed up many times. The chain recombines TRBV7-3 with TRBJ2-7, with a weak D call TRBD1 (5 bases). The CDR3 spans 14 residues. Germline CDR1 is SGHTA and CDR2 is FQGTGA. The V end was cut by 2 bases, the J end by 3 bases, with 11 bases between. The CDR3 DNA reads TGTGCCAGCAGCTTACACCCAGGGCGCTACGAGCAGTACGTC. The encoded protein is CASSLHPGRYEQYV.

This clonotype was picked up a small number of times. The chain uses TRBV7-3 and TRBJ2-3; TRBD2 matches 8 bases. CDR1 is SGHTA, CDR2 FQGTGA, per germline. J lost 1 base, V lost 0 bases, and 3 bases had no gene match. This CDR3 region has 16 residues. The CDR3 DNA follows: TGTGCCAGCAGCTTAACGCCGGGACTAGGCACAGATACGCAGTATTTT. Its protein product is CASSLTPGLGTDTQYF.

This clonotype was seen more than once but under ten times. V and J are TRBV11-2 and TRBJ1-4; D unresolved. The length of the CDR3 is 14 residues. CDR1 is SGHAT and CDR2 is FQNNGV in the germline V gene. Deletions cut 5 bases from V and 9 bases from J, with 16 bases between. The CDR3 region has the DNA TGTGCCAGCAGCCTCGGACCCATCCGACAAAAACTGTTTTTT. It is translated as CASSLGPIRQKLFF.

This clonotype has ten or more counts. This chain uses TRBV7-8 with TRBJ2-3; no clear D. The CDR3 runs to 15 residues. Germline CDR1 is SGHVS and CDR2 is FQNEAQ. Deletions cut 3 bases from V and 0 bases from J, with 10 bases between. The CDR3 nucleotides are TGTGCCAGCAGCTTTTCTAGTGCTAGCACAGATACGCAGTATTTT. As protein: CASSFSSASTDTQYF.

This chain uses TRBV18 with TRBJ2-1, with TRBD2 as a possible D gene (6 bases). The CDR3 is made up of 13 amino acids. CDR1 is KGHSH and CDR2 is LQKENI in the germline V gene. The V end lost 5 bases, the J end lost 7 bases, and 12 bases lay between the germline ends. This CDR3 is CASSAGGANEQFF. The CDR3 DNA is TGTGCCAGCTCAGCAGGAGGGGCGAATGAGCAGTTCTTC.

This chain links TRBV3-1 with TRBJ1-5; D gene uncertain. The CDR3 totals 12 residues. With 0 bases removed from V and 8 bases from J, the gap between germline ends came to 5 bases. Looked up from germline, CDR1 is LGHDT and CDR2 is YNNKEL (reference sequence). For the CDR3, the DNA is TGTGCCAGCAGCCAAGATCAGAAGCCCCAGCATTTT. Protein: CASSQDQKPQHF.

The V call is TRBV6-2 or TRBV6-3, the J call TRBJ2-1; no reliable D call. The V end lost 5 bases, the J end lost 5 bases, and 10 bases lay between the germline ends. The CDR3 runs 13 residues. Germline V gene sequence: CDR1 MNHEY, CDR2 SVGEGT. For the CDR3, the DNA is TGTGCCAGCAGTCGCGGACGGAACAATGAGCAGTTCTTC. Translating gives CASSRGRNNEQFF.

V is TRBV5-1 and J is TRBJ1-4; D gene ambiguous. CDR1 is SGHRS, CDR2 YFSETQ, per germline. The CDR3 is made up of 15 amino acids. V dropped 1 base and J dropped 0 bases, with 7 bases sitting between them. The CDR3, as DNA: TGCGCCAGCAGCTTGTTTCATGCAACTAATGAAAAACTGTTTTTT. It is translated as CASSLFHATNEKLFF.

This chain uses TRBV6-2 or TRBV6-3 with TRBJ2-5; D is undetermined. This CDR3 comprises 15 residues. Trimming shortened V by 4 bases and J by 6 bases, and 18 bases separated the two germline ends. Germline V gene data show CDR1 as MNHEY and CDR2 as SVGEGT. The CDR3 here is CASSLEATLEKTQYF. CDR3 bases: TGTGCCAGCAGTTTAGAAGCGACATTAGAAAAGACCCAGTACTTC.

V usage is TRBV7-9 and J usage is TRBJ2-7, with D hard to call. V lost 5 bases and J 5 bases, leaving 16 bases between the germline ends. CDR1 and CDR2 from the germline V gene are SEHNR and FQNEAQ (reference sequence). There are 14 residues in the CDR3. Written as DNA, the CDR3 is TGTGCCAGCAGCCCAGCCGTACGGTGGGACGAGCAGTACTTC. Translated, it gives CASSPAVRWDEQYF. The variable domain in full, with the rest retrieved from reference TRBV7-9 and TRBJ2-7, is DTGVSQNPRHKITKRGQNVTFRCDPISEHNRLYWYRQTLGQGPEFLTYFQNEAQLEKSRLLSDRFSAERPKGSFSTLEIQRTEQGDSAMYLCASSPAVRWDEQYFGPGTRLTVT.

The V call is TRBV7-2, the J call TRBJ1-2, with D maybe TRBD1 (6 bases). This CDR3 is built from 17 residues. The germline gives CDR1 SGHTA, CDR2 FQGNSA. Trimming removed 4 bases from V and 2 bases from J, with 20 bases in between. CDR3 region: CASSSLEGGPQNYGYTF. For the CDR3, the DNA is TGTGCCAGCAGCTCACTGGAGGGGGGACCACAGAACTATGGCTACACCTTC.

This clonotype has just a few counts. The chain has TRBV6-5 and TRBJ2-1; D possibly corresponds to TRBD1 (6 bases). V was shortened by 5 bases and J by 7 bases, with 15 bases between the two germline ends. This CDR3 is 14 amino acids long. Germline values: CDR1 MNHEY, CDR2 SVGAGI. CDR3 sequence reads: CASSQFLRGNEQFF. CDR3 DNA: TGTGCCAGCAGTCAGTTCCTCAGGGGAAATGAGCAGTTCTTC.